This record looks at one T cell receptor (beta chain) sequence and its context. TCRdb's table, derived via immunoSEQ multiplex PCR, lists solely in-frame clones and lacks some. The sample has about 220,000 clones; approximately 83% are singletons. This sample was taken from a study of blood T cell repertoires in COVID-19. Germline CDR1 MGHDK, CDR2 SYGVNS. Trimming at V came to 3 bases and at J to 1 base, leaving 4 bases not matched to a gene. The CDR3 has 16 amino acids. In terms of age and location, participants ranged from roughly 18 to 100 years and lived in under 30 US areas. The TCR comes from a woman in her sixties or seventies who had recovered from COVID-19. Sequencing was done on a sample of PBMCs or T cells enriched from blood (not recorded which). V and J are TRBV25-1 and TRBJ2-2; 8 bases are shared with TRBD1. The CDR3 coding sequence is TGTGCCAGCAGTGACCTCAGGGGGCGGAACACCGGGGAGCTGTTTTTT. Encoded protein: CASSDLRGRNTGELFF.